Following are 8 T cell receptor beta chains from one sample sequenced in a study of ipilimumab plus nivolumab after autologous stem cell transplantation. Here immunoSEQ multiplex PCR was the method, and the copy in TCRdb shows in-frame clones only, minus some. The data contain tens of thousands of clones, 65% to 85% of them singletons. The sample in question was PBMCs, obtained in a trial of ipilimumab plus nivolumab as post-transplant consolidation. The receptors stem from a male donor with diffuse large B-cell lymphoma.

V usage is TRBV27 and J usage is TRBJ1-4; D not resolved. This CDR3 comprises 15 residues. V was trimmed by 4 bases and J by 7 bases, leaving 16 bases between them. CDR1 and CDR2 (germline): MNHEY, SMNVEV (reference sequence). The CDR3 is CASSSLELGSEKLFF. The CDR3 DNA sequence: TGTGCCAGCAGTTCCTTGGAGTTGGGGAGTGAAAAACTGTTTTTT.

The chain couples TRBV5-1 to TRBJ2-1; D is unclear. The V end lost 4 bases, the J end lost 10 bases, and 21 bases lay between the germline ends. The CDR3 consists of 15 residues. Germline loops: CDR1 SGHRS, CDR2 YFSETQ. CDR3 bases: TGCGCCAGCAGCCGGGCGTTGACGGGTGAGGAAGAGCAGTTCTTC. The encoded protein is CASSRALTGEEEQFF.

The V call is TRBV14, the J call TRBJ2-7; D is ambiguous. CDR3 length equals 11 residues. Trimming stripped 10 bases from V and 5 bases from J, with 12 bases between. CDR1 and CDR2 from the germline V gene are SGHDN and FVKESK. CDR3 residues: CATHDGDEQYF. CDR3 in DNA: TGTGCCACCCACGATGGGGACGAGCAGTACTTC.

CDR3 sequence (DNA): TGTGCCAGCAGCTTAGTTGGCGGGGGGGCAGATACGCAGTATTTT. Translating gives CASSLVGGGADTQYF. The chain links TRBV7-9 to TRBJ2-3, with 9 bases aligning to TRBD2. Germline V gene sequence: CDR1 SEHNR, CDR2 FQNEAQ (reference sequence). The CDR3 is 15 amino acids. Trimming removed 1 base from V and 4 bases from J; junction bases left unmatched: 3.

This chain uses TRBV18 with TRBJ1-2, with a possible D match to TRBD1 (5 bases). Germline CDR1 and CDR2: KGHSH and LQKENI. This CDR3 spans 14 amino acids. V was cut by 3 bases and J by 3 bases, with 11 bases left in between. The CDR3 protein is CASSPLTGDYGYTF. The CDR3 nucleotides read TGTGCCAGCTCACCGTTGACGGGGGACTATGGCTACACCTTC.

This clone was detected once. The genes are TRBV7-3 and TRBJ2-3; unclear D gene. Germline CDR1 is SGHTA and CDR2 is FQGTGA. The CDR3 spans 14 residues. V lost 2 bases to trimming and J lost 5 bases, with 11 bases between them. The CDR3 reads CASSLLGPQDTQYF. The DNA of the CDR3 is TGTGCCAGCAGCTTATTAGGGCCCCAAGATACGCAGTATTTT.

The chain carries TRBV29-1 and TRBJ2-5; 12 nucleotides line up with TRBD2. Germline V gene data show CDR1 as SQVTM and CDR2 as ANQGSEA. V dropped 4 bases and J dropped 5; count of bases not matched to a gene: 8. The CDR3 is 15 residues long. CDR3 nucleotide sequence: TGCAGCGTTGGGACTAGCGGGGCCCTCGGGGAGACCCAGTACTTC. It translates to CSVGTSGALGETQYF.

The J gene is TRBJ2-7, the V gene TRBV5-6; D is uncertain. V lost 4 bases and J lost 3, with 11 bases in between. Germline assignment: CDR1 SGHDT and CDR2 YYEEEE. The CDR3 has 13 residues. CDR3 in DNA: TGTGCCAGCAGCCCCTGGGAAGTCTACGAGCAGTACTTC. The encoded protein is CASSPWEVYEQYF.